The present T cell receptor (beta chain) was sequenced within a study of beta chain features in type 1 diabetes. Points on this clone: The junction departs from the called germline gene at one end, perhaps through a read error.

TCRB transcripts that were expressed got sequenced, as all of the isolated RNA had been reverse transcribed. Produced via immunoSEQ multiplex PCR; TCRdb's table is partial and in-frame only. The table includes 900,000 or so clones, roughly a sixth detected once. The CDR3 consists of 13 residues. Germline V gives CDR1 SGHVS, CDR2 FNYEAQ. Sequenced sample: naive CD4+ T cells from blood. The sequence was collected from a young woman in good health. The V gene is TRBV7-6, the J gene TRBJ2-3; either TRBD1 or TRBD2 may supply D (7 bases each). The CDR3 bases are TGTGCCAGCAGCCGGGGAGGGACAGATGCGCAGTATTTT. Residues: CASSRGGTDAQYF.